These T cell receptor beta chains were read from a single sample in a study of cytomegalovirus exposure and HLA in healthy donors. Method: immunoSEQ multiplex PCR; TCRdb's copy keeps in-frame clones and lacks some. The table records 300,000 to 450,000 clones, roughly 85% of them present only once. Sample: PBMCs. Receptors originate from a woman between 18 and 29 years old in good health and CMV-seronegative. CDR3s include the opening cysteine and the closing phenylalanine or tryptophan. A D gene is named only where the DNA matches it firmly.

D: TRBD1
V: TRBV6-1
CDR3: CASRMTGTDNSPLHF

D: TRBD1
V: TRBV29-1
CDR3: CSAEVGQGRGYTF

D: .
V: TRBV27
CDR3: CASSLSPYLLRDSSYEQYF

D: TRBD1
V: TRBV19
CDR3: CASSGDRDQPQHF

D: .
V: TRBV5-1
CDR3: CASSLARETGELFF

D: .
V: TRBV4-1
CDR3: CASSHASQRGNYGYTF

D: TRBD2
V: TRBV11-3
CDR3: CASRSQAGDGELFF

D: TRBD1
V: TRBV4-1
CDR3: CASSQDRDRFGYTF

D: TRBD1
V: TRBV27
CDR3: CASSLSGTGVGYTF

D: TRBD2
V: TRBV27
CDR3: CASCAMAGGWADTQYF

D: TRBD2
V: TRBV28
CDR3: CASSFRPGGYNEQFF

D: .
V: TRBV7-3
CDR3: CASSLQGWVDTQYF

D: TRBD1
V: TRBV6-1
CDR3: CADRGPSGETQYF

D: .
V: TRBV28
CDR3: CASSLDSYNQPQHF

D: .
V: TRBV5-6
CDR3: CASSWRTGRATQYF

D: TRBD1
V: TRBV9
CDR3: CASSVAGGVVNEQFF

D: .
V: TRBV5-6
CDR3: CASKIQGYIYGYTF

D: TRBD1
V: TRBV5-5
CDR3: CASSSGTGGTSPLHF

D: TRBD2
V: TRBV2
CDR3: CASAGTSGDLDTQYF

D: .
V: TRBV6-5
CDR3: CAVEGVGNTIYF

D: TRBD1
V: TRBV18
CDR3: CASSPPGTGPYEQYF

D: .
V: TRBV10-1
CDR3: CASVNRANTEAFF

D: TRBD2
V: TRBV7-9
CDR3: CASSFTLAGEADTQYF

D: .
V: TRBV25-1
CDR3: CASSGGLSGANVLTF

D: .
V: TRBV10-1
CDR3: CASSEVQNTEAFF

D: TRBD2
V: TRBV14
CDR3: CASSQGTSVADTQYF

D: TRBD1
V: TRBV29-1
CDR3: CSVAGGAGISAPGHTDTQYF

D: .
V: TRBV28
CDR3: CASSSHSGRTEAFF

D: TRBD1
V: TRBV29-1
CDR3: CSVEADREGTYEQYF

D: .
V: TRBV2
CDR3: CASSNEAQNTEAFF

D: TRBD2
V: TRBV30
CDR3: CAWSSLAGRETQYF